This TCR beta chain was captured in a study of CD8+CD57+ T cells in acquired aplastic anemia. The overall study: The sorted CD4+ and CD8+ cells yielded an average around 3 ug of DNA. Read counts for CD4+ cells (from healthy donors) averaged approximately 10 million.

Study outcomes and limitations: Comparison of patients with controls identified approximately 28 shared CD8+ CDR3 sequences. CD8+ Simpson's diversity did not differ significantly between patients and controls.

To note about this clonotype: Antigen unknown.

Genomic DNA templated the TCR beta VDJ and CDR3 profiling. TCRdb re-called the reads with MiXCR, one entry per CDR3 protein. This table holds about 160,000 distinct CDR3 sequences, approximately 44% found once. Sequencing input: sorted CD4+, CD8+, or CD8+CD57+ T cells (not recorded which) from PBMCs. This sequence originates from a human donor in good health.

This CDR3 reads CASSIEVTAQGAFF. The CDR3 bases are TGTGCCAGTAGTATAGAAGTAACGGCACAGGGAGCTTTCTTT. The rearrangement joins TRBV19 to TRBJ1-1; maybe TRBD1 (6 bases). Trimming took off 0 bases at V and 10 bases at J, with 15 bases between the two ends. The germline gives CDR1 LNHDA, CDR2 SQIVND (reference sequence). The length of the CDR3 is 14 residues.